The 20 T cell receptor beta chains presented below share a single source sample, sequenced in a study of human T cells and chemical hapten exposure. This sample's time point: pre-sensitization, week 0. Treatment meaning: therapeutic diphenylcyclopropenone sensitization with weekly scalp DPC. One entry per CDR3 protein results from TCRdb running MiXCR on the RACE reads. The sample gives fewer than 300,000 distinct CDR3 sequences, 7.7% of which show up once; more than 0.95% is in the top ten. The sequenced sample was whole blood, obtained in connection with sensitization to the hapten diphenylcyclopropenone (DPC). These receptor sequences come from a man younger than 35 with alopecia areata. Some clones in this sample may be carry-over from other donors' samples.

The rearrangement joins TRBV20-1 to TRBJ1-1; D gene unclear. This CDR3 comprises 18 residues. V lost 0 bases to trimming and J lost 2 bases, with 22 bases between them. CDR1 is DFQATT, CDR2 SNEGSKA, per germline (reference sequence). CDR3 sequence: CSARDVDYSRRLNTEAFF. CDR3 nucleotides: TGCAGTGCTAGAGATGTGGATTACTCCAGGCGACTAAACACTGAAGCTTTCTTT.

The J gene is TRBJ2-1, the V gene TRBV4-1; 7 bases match TRBD1. Trimming cost V 4 bases and J 5 bases; bases outside gene matches: 5. The germline gives CDR1 MGHRA, CDR2 YSYEKL. The CDR3 covers 14 residues. CDR3 DNA: TGCGCCAGCAGCCTTGACAGGGACCACAATGAGCAGTTCTTC. This sequence encodes CASSLDRDHNEQFF.

This clonotype was counted only a few times. The chain joins TRBV12-3 or TRBV12-4 to TRBJ2-1; D gene ambiguous. The V and J ends lost 8 bases and 5 bases respectively, with 10 bases between them. The CDR3 covers 12 residues. In DNA form, the CDR3 reads TGTGCCAGCCGGCAGGTGGACAATGAGCAGTTCTTC. This codes for CASRQVDNEQFF.

This clonotype has only a few counts. The rearrangement uses TRBV5-4 and TRBJ2-1, with TRBD2 matching over 7 bases. This CDR3 contains 14 residues. The V segment lost 5 bases and the J segment 6 bases; nucleotides outside the gene matches: 8. Germline lookup yields CDR1 SGHNT and CDR2 YYREEE (reference sequence). The CDR3 DNA sequence: TGTGCCAGCAGTTCACCGGGGGGTTCCAATGAGCAGTTCTTC. This encodes CASSSPGGSNEQFF.

This clonotype has ten or more counts. The chain uses TRBV24-1 and TRBJ1-5, with 10 bases aligning to TRBD1. CDR3 size: 17 residues. V shed 8 bases and J 7 bases; nucleotides not matched to a gene: 16. CDR1 KGHDR and CDR2 SFDVKD come from the germline V gene. The CDR3 reads CATTDSPGQGCGQPQHF. CDR3 sequence (DNA): TGTGCCACCACCGACTCACCGGGACAGGGGTGTGGGCAGCCCCAGCATTTT.

This clonotype was observed a few times. J is TRBJ1-2 and V is TRBV4-3, with D perhaps matching TRBD1 (5 bases). This CDR3 has 13 residues. Germline loops: CDR1 LGHNA, CDR2 YSLEER. Trimming shortened V by 0 bases and J by 14 bases, and 16 bases separated the two germline ends. Here the CDR3 reads CASSQDTDSLLTF. CDR3 coding DNA: TGCGCCAGCAGCCAAGATACTGACAGCCTCTTAACCTTC.

This clonotype was recorded a few times. The V and J genes are TRBV9 and TRBJ2-1; 9 bases match TRBD1. The germline V gene has CDR1 SGDLS and CDR2 YYNGEE. There are 19 residues in the CDR3. With 0 bases clipped from V and 7 bases from J, the junction kept 17 bases outside the gene matches. The chain's CDR3 is CASSVATGDSGTGPNEQFF. The DNA for the CDR3 is TGTGCCAGCAGCGTAGCTACGGGGGATTCCGGGACAGGGCCAAATGAGCAGTTCTTC.

The genes are TRBV29-1 and TRBJ1-5; D is unclear. The CDR3 totals 12 residues. CDR1 is SQVTM, CDR2 ANQGSEA, per germline. Trimming took off 4 bases at V and 6 bases at J, with 10 bases between the two ends. CDR3 loop: CSVGAWGQPQHF. In DNA form, the CDR3 reads TGCAGCGTTGGAGCGTGGGGTCAGCCCCAGCATTTT.

The CDR3 reads CASSFFKGTSGANVLTF. CDR3 sequence (DNA): TGCGCCAGCAGCTTTTTCAAAGGCACCTCTGGGGCCAACGTCCTGACTTTC. The rearrangement uses TRBV5-1 and TRBJ2-6; D remains unclear. CDR1 and CDR2 (germline): SGHRS, YFSETQ. CDR3 length: 17 amino acids. The V gene lost 2 bases and the J gene lost 0 bases, with 12 bases spanning the gap. Complete variable domain (other parts from reference TRBV5-1 and TRBJ2-6): KAGVTQTPRYLIKTRGQQVTLSCSPISGHRSVSWYQQTPGQGLQFLFEYFSETQRNKGNFPGRFSGRQFSNSRSEMNVSTLELGDSALYLCASSFFKGTSGANVLTFGAGSRLTVL.

In this sample, this clonotype turned up a few times. This chain links TRBV9 with TRBJ1-4, with TRBD1 matching over 10 bases. Germline loops: CDR1 SGDLS, CDR2 YYNGEE. The CDR3 covers 16 residues. V lost 3 bases, J lost 7 bases, and 9 bases stayed unmatched. CDR3 in amino acids: CASSEGTGVVGEKLFF. CDR3 coding DNA: TGTGCCAGCAGCGAAGGGACAGGGGTAGTGGGTGAAAAACTGTTTTTT.

CDR3 nucleotides: TGTGCCAGCAGCCAAGACCCGGGACTAGCGGGGGCCGAGCAGTACTTC. This sequence encodes CASSQDPGLAGAEQYF. V is TRBV3-1 and J is TRBJ2-7; 14 nucleotides agree with TRBD2. This CDR3 is built from 16 residues. Trimming removed 0 bases from V and 6 bases from J; junction bases left unmatched: 4. CDR1 is LGHDT and CDR2 is YNNKEL in the germline V gene (reference sequence).

This clonotype appeared a few times. This chain joins TRBV25-1 and TRBJ1-4; TRBD1 is a possible D gene (6 bases). V was clipped by 3 bases and J by 3 bases, with 11 bases between them. Germline CDR1 and CDR2: MGHDK and SYGVNS. The CDR3 has 15 amino acids. The CDR3 spells CASSDMGQANEKLFF. The CDR3 DNA is TGTGCCAGCAGTGATATGGGACAAGCTAATGAAAAACTGTTTTTT. The full variable domain, completed using reference TRBV25-1 and TRBJ1-4, is EADIYQTPRYLVIGTGKKITLECSQTMGHDKMYWYQQDPGMELHLIHYSYGVNSTEKGDLSSESTVSRIRTEHFPLTLESARPSHTSQYLCASSDMGQANEKLFFGSGTQLSVL.

V is TRBV29-1 and J is TRBJ2-2; D possibly uses TRBD1 or TRBD2 (5 bases each). The CDR3 length is 14 residues. Germline-derived CDR1 and CDR2 are SQVTM and ANQGSEA. Trimming left V 6 bases short and J 2 bases short, with 13 bases between. This CDR3 is CSVLRGTNTGELFF. CDR3 DNA: TGCAGCGTCCTCCGGGGCACCAACACCGGGGAGCTGTTTTTT.

This clonotype has only a few counts. V and J are TRBV4-3 and TRBJ2-1; the D is unclear. Looked up from germline, CDR1 is LGHNA and CDR2 is YSLEER. Trimming left V 4 bases short and J 6 bases short, with 16 bases between. CDR3 length: 15 amino acids. This chain's CDR3 is CASSLEIGLSNEQFF. DNA of the CDR3: TGCGCCAGCAGCCTAGAAATAGGGCTTAGCAATGAGCAGTTCTTC.

The chain links TRBV7-9 to TRBJ2-2, with 9 bases identical to TRBD1. Germline CDR1 SEHNR, CDR2 FQNEAQ (reference sequence). This CDR3 contains 16 residues. Losses at the gene ends were 4 bases for V and 2 bases for J; bases not matched to a gene: 5. CDR3 nucleotide sequence: TGTGCCAGCAGCTCCGGACAGGGGCCAAACACCGGGGAGCTGTTTTTT. Translating it yields CASSSGQGPNTGELFF. Complete variable domain (other parts from reference TRBV7-9 and TRBJ2-2): DTGVSQNPRHKITKRGQNVTFRCDPISEHNRLYWYRQTLGQGPEFLTYFQNEAQLEKSRLLSDRFSAERPKGSFSTLEIQRTEQGDSAMYLCASSSGQGPNTGELFFGEGSRLTVL.

The chain employs TRBV2 and TRBJ2-1; TRBD2 aligns across 8 bases. Unmatched junction bases numbered 9, after V lost 5 bases and J lost 3 bases. This CDR3 region has 16 residues. From germline, CDR1 is SNHLY and CDR2 FYNNEI. CDR3 sequence reads: CASSHSGDQHYNEQFF. In DNA form, the CDR3 reads TGTGCCAGCAGTCATAGCGGGGACCAACACTACAATGAGCAGTTCTTC.

This clonotype appeared a few times. The rearrangement joins TRBV5-4 to TRBJ1-2; D possibly corresponds to TRBD1 (6 bases). The V gene lost 4 bases and the J gene lost 2 bases, with 12 bases spanning the gap. Germline CDR1 is SGHNT and CDR2 is YYREEE (reference sequence). The CDR3 sequence is 14 residues long. The CDR3 DNA is TGTGCCAGCAGCCCAATGACAGGCAACTATGGCTACACCTTC. Its translation: CASSPMTGNYGYTF.

The J gene is TRBJ2-6, the V gene TRBV4-3; D is undetermined. The germline V gene encodes CDR1 LGHNA and CDR2 YSLEER. V was pared by 1 base and J by 2 bases, with 12 bases between. The CDR3 length is 17 residues. The CDR3 bases are TGCGCCAGCAGCCAAGCGCCTGCCCCAACTGGGGCCAACGTCCTGACTTTC. This sequence encodes CASSQAPAPTGANVLTF.

In this sample, this clonotype turned up a few times. The chain joins TRBV4-1 to TRBJ1-1; D perhaps matches TRBD1 (5 bases). The germline V and J ends were trimmed by 4 bases and 7 bases, with 16 bases remaining between them. The length of the CDR3 is 14 residues. The germline gives CDR1 MGHRA, CDR2 YSYEKL. The CDR3 sequence: CASSPDRGLGEAFF. The CDR3 region has the DNA TGCGCCAGCAGCCCCGACCGGGGCTTGGGTGAAGCTTTCTTT.

V gene TRBV6-2 or TRBV6-3 combines with J gene TRBJ2-7; D may correspond to TRBD1 or TRBD2 (5 bases each). Germline CDR1 reads MNHEY; CDR2 reads SVGEGT. This CDR3 has 14 amino acids. The ends were cut back, 10 bases at V and 4 bases at J, with 20 bases in the middle. The CDR3 nucleotides are TGTGCCACCTACCGGGACGGAAATCTTTACGAGCAGTACTTC. Its translation: CATYRDGNLYEQYF.